The sequence of this TCR beta chain was determined in a study of tumor-infiltrating lymphocytes in primary liver carcinoma. As concerns this clonotype: One end of the junction fails to match germline, which may point to a read error.

Extraction of RNA together with DNA used about 17-31 mg of unsorted bulk tissue. The study enrolled treatment-naive patients with chronic HBV infection. Germline loops: CDR1 SQVTM, CDR2 ANQGSEA. This CDR3 spans 15 amino acids. A primer in the constant region served to generate TCR beta cDNA from about 470 ng of total RNA. Slightly modified ARM-PCR with three nested multiplex PCR rounds yielded TCR beta libraries. The first two PCR rounds used TRBV1-TRBV30 forward primers with a C-beta reverse primer, 9 to 11 cycles each. TCRdb used MiXCR to reprocess the multiplex PCR reads, holding one entry per CDR3 protein. Of 90,000 to 150,000 distinct CDR3 sequences listed, 55% to 75% are singletons.

The receptor was isolated from a woman aged 55-70 years with primary liver carcinoma and hepatitis B virus infection. The V call is TRBV29-1, the J call TRBJ2-5; 9 bases match TRBD1. The sequenced material came from liver tumor tissue from sampling region 1. This sample's subset: tumor region T1, superior pole. Written as DNA, the CDR3 is TGCAGCGTTGAGGGGACAGGGTCTCCCCTAGAGACCCAATACTTC. It encodes CSVEGTGSPLETQYF.